These 20 T cell receptor beta chains came from one sample sequenced in a study of identical twins. Via MiXCR, TCRdb re-called the 5' RACE reads, giving one row per CDR3 protein. The table has under 350,000 distinct CDR3 sequences, 9.5% seen once. These data also featured in a second study, about yellow fever vaccine responses in identical twins.

The specimen was CD8+ T cells sorted from blood. The receptor source for this set is a young woman in good health.

This clonotype was detected many times. The V and J genes are TRBV7-9 and TRBJ1-1, with D unresolved. CDR1 is SEHNR, CDR2 FQNEAQ, per germline (reference sequence). Trimming took 0 bases from V and 0 from J, leaving 2 bases between them. The length of the CDR3 is 13 residues. CDR3 in DNA: TGTGCCAGCAGCTTAGCAATGAACACTGAAGCTTTCTTT. Translated, it gives CASSLAMNTEAFF.

This clonotype came up a few times. The chain uses TRBV27 and TRBJ2-1, with 11 nucleotides matching TRBD2. CDR3 size: 18 residues. CDR1 is MNHEY and CDR2 is SMNVEV in the germline V gene (reference sequence). Trimming removed 6 bases from V and 2 bases from J; junction bases left unmatched: 12. This CDR3 reads CASSPFHLAGGTYNEQFF. Written as DNA, the CDR3 is TGTGCCAGCAGCCCCTTCCACCTAGCGGGGGGTACCTACAATGAGCAGTTCTTC.

This clonotype has a count of ten or more. The V and J genes are TRBV7-9 and TRBJ2-7; D might be TRBD1 (5 bases). V gave up 5 bases and J gave up 4 bases, with 15 bases separating them. The CDR3 runs to 14 residues. Per germline, CDR1 SEHNR and CDR2 FQNEAQ (reference sequence). CDR3 loop: CASSRPDRPYEQYF. CDR3 DNA: TGTGCCAGCAGCCGCCCTGACAGACCTTACGAGCAGTACTTC.

Only a few counts were recorded for this clonotype. The chain is built from TRBV7-9 and TRBJ1-4; possible D gene TRBD1, 6 bases. The CDR3 runs 12 residues. Trimming removed 5 bases at V and 6 bases at J, with 7 bases between. From germline, CDR1 is SEHNR and CDR2 FQNEAQ (reference sequence). The CDR3 DNA reads TGTGCCAGCAGCCGACAGGATGAAAAACTGTTTTTT. Translation: CASSRQDEKLFF.

This clonotype appeared many times. The CDR3 DNA is TGCGCCAGCAGCATGGGACAGGGGGGAACCTACGAGCAGTACTTC. Protein sequence: CASSMGQGGTYEQYF. This chain links TRBV5-1 with TRBJ2-7; 11 bases fit TRBD1. Trimming at V came to 4 bases and at J to 2 bases, leaving 5 bases not matched to a gene. The germline CDR1 and CDR2 sequences are SGHRS and YFSETQ. The CDR3 sequence is 15 residues long.

This chain uses TRBV6-1 with TRBJ1-4, with 9 bases aligning to TRBD1. J lost 7 bases, V lost 2 bases, and 8 bases had no gene match. The CDR3 covers 16 residues. Germline CDR1 is MNHNS and CDR2 is SASEGT. This chain's CDR3 is CASSEINRGPGEKLFF. As DNA, the CDR3 is TGTGCCAGCAGTGAAATAAACAGGGGGCCAGGTGAAAAACTGTTTTTT.

The sample holds a few counts of this clonotype. V usage is TRBV27 and J usage is TRBJ2-1; TRBD2 matches 7 bases. J lost 4 bases, V lost 4 bases, and 16 bases had no gene match. The germline V gene encodes CDR1 MNHEY and CDR2 SMNVEV (reference sequence). The CDR3 spans 18 residues. The CDR3 loop reads CASSSVGEASGRYNEQFF. CDR3 sequence (DNA): TGTGCCAGCAGTTCAGTAGGGGAAGCTAGCGGAAGATACAATGAGCAGTTCTTC.

The chain is built from TRBV4-1 and TRBJ2-3, with TRBD2 matching 10 bases. The CDR3 totals 16 residues. The V and J ends lost 4 bases and 0 bases, in that order; junction bases with no gene match: 4. Germline V gene lookup returns CDR1 MGHRA and CDR2 YSYEKL. CDR3 bases: TGCGCCAGCAGCCGAACGACTAGCGGGAGCACAGATACGCAGTATTTT. It translates to CASSRTTSGSTDTQYF.

This clonotype was detected a few times. The chain recombines TRBV4-2 with TRBJ1-2, with D uncertain. Per the germline V gene, CDR1 is LGHNA and CDR2 is YNFKEQ. V lost 1 base, J lost 3 bases, and 6 bases lay in between. CDR3 length: 13 amino acids. Here the CDR3 DNA reads TGTGCCAGCAGCCAAGGGAGGGACTATGGCTACACCTTC. This translates into CASSQGRDYGYTF.

This clonotype appeared a few times. J is TRBJ2-7 and V is TRBV20-1; TRBD1 agrees at 9 bases. The J segment lost 2 bases and the V segment lost 5 bases, leaving 7 bases of the junction unmatched. CDR3 length: 14 residues. Germline CDR1 is DFQATT and CDR2 is SNEGSKA (reference sequence). CDR3 coding DNA: TGCAGTGCTGATACCGGGACAGGGACCTACGAGCAGTACTTC. Residues: CSADTGTGTYEQYF.

A few counts support this clonotype. The chain joins TRBV6-5 to TRBJ2-5, with a tentative D call TRBD1 (6 bases). Trimming stripped 4 bases from V and 5 bases from J, with 20 bases between. The CDR3 sequence is 16 residues long. Germline CDR1 reads MNHEY; CDR2 reads SVGAGI. The CDR3 sequence: CASSLQGLDRPETQYF. Here the CDR3 DNA reads TGTGCCAGCAGTTTACAGGGTTTGGATAGACCGGAGACCCAGTACTTC.

This chain joins TRBV5-1 and TRBJ1-1; no clear D gene. The germline V gene has CDR1 SGHRS and CDR2 YFSETQ. This CDR3 region has 14 residues. Between the trimmed V and J ends, which lost 3 bases and 1 base, there was a span of 10 bases. CDR3 DNA sequence: TGCGCCAGCAGCTCGCTCTGGGGGAACACTGAAGCTTTCTTT. Translating gives CASSSLWGNTEAFF. The variable domain in full, with the rest retrieved from reference TRBV5-1 and TRBJ1-1, is KAGVTQTPRYLIKTRGQQVTLSCSPISGHRSVSWYQQTPGQGLQFLFEYFSETQRNKGNFPGRFSGRQFSNSRSEMNVSTLELGDSALYLCASSSLWGNTEAFFGQGTRLTVV.

There are many counts of this clonotype. The CDR3 is CASSQGGGLAGAYEQYF. CDR3 DNA sequence: TGTGCCAGCAGCCAAGGGGGGGGACTAGCGGGAGCCTACGAGCAGTACTTC. The V gene is TRBV4-2, the J gene TRBJ2-7; 14 bases align to TRBD2. CDR3 length: 17 residues. Unmatched junction bases numbered 4, after V lost 1 base and J lost 2 bases. Germline CDR1 and CDR2: LGHNA and YNFKEQ.

This clonotype was found many times. The chain links TRBV29-1 to TRBJ2-1, with TRBD2 identical over 7 bases. The germline V gene has CDR1 SQVTM and CDR2 ANQGSEA. V was pared by 0 bases and J by 6 bases, with 11 bases of the junction left unmatched. The CDR3 covers 16 residues. The CDR3 protein is CSVEDYSKTSSNEQFF. CDR3 bases: TGCAGCGTTGAAGATTACTCGAAGACTAGCAGCAATGAGCAGTTCTTC.

The sample holds many counts of this clonotype. CDR3 amino acids: CASRPSQQDTEAFF. The CDR3 DNA follows: TGTGCCAGCAGGCCCTCACAGCAAGACACTGAAGCTTTCTTT. This chain uses TRBV7-9 with TRBJ1-1; D is ambiguous. Trimming left V 6 bases short and J 3 bases short, with 14 bases between. There are 14 residues in the CDR3. Germline V gene sequence: CDR1 SEHNR, CDR2 FQNEAQ (reference sequence).

In this sample, this clonotype turned up many times. The rearrangement uses TRBV10-3 and TRBJ2-2, with 8 bases lining up with TRBD1. Per germline, CDR1 ENHRY and CDR2 SYGVKD. The CDR3 totals 16 residues. Trimming cost V 4 bases and J 1 base; bases outside gene matches: 5. DNA for the CDR3: TGTGCCATCAGTGTGACAGGGGCTAAGAACACCGGGGAGCTGTTTTTT. This gives the protein CAISVTGAKNTGELFF.

The chain joins TRBV25-1 to TRBJ2-3; a weak D match, TRBD2 (6 bases). V was shortened by 4 bases and J by 8 bases, with 7 bases between the two germline ends. The CDR3 is made up of 11 amino acids. Germline lookup yields CDR1 MGHDK and CDR2 SYGVNS. CDR3 bases: TGTGCCAGCAGTGGGCGGGGTACGCAGTATTTT. The encoded protein is CASSGRGTQYF.

J is TRBJ2-4 and V is TRBV6-5; 10 nucleotides align to TRBD1. This CDR3 spans 19 amino acids. With 2 bases clipped from V and 2 bases from J, the junction kept 12 bases outside the gene matches. The germline CDR1 and CDR2 sequences are MNHEY and SVGAGI. Here the CDR3 reads CASSYDGTGVDLSKNIQYF. In nucleotides, the CDR3 is TGTGCCAGCAGTTACGACGGGACAGGGGTCGACCTGTCCAAAAACATTCAGTACTTC.

This clonotype was seen only a few times. This chain's CDR3 is CASSEAGSRQYF. The CDR3 DNA reads TGTGCCAGCAGTGAAGCGGGTAGTCGGCAGTACTTC. The rearrangement links TRBV2 to TRBJ2-7; unclear D gene. This CDR3 has 12 amino acids. Per germline, CDR1 SNHLY and CDR2 FYNNEI. Trimming took off 0 bases at V and 9 bases at J, with 9 bases between the two ends.

This clonotype has only a few counts. This rearrangement joins TRBV15 to TRBJ2-1; tentative D call: TRBD1 (7 bases). The ends were cut back, 6 bases at V and 8 bases at J, with 17 bases in the middle. The CDR3 is 14 residues long. Per germline, CDR1 LNHNV and CDR2 YYDKDF (reference sequence). The CDR3 DNA reads TGTGCCACCAGTCCCGACAGGGAGGTGTATGAGCAGTTCTTC. Amino acids: CATSPDREVYEQFF.